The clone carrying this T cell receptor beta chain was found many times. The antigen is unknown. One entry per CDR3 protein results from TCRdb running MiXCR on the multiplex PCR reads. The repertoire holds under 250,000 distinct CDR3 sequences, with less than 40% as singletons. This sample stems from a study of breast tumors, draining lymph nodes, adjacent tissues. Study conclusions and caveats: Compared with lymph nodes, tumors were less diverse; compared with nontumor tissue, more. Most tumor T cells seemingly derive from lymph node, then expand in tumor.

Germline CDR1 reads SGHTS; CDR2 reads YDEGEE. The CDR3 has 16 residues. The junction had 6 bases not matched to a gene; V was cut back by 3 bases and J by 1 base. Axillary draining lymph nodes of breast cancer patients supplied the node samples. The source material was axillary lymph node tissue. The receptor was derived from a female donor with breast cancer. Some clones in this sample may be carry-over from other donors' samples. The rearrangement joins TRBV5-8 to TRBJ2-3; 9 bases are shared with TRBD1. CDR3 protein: CASSSVWTGGTDTQYF. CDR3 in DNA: TGTGCCAGCAGCTCGGTCTGGACAGGGGGCACAGATACGCAGTATTTT.